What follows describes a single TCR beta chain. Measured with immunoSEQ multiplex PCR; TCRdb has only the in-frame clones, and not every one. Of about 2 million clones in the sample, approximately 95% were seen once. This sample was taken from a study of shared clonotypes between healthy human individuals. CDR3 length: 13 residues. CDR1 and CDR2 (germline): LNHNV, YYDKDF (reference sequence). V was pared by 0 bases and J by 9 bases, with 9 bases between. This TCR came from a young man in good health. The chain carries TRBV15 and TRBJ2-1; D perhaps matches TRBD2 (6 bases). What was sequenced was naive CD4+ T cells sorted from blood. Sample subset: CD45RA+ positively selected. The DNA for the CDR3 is TGTGCCACCAGCAGAGACAAGCGGGCTGAGCAGTTCTTC. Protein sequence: CATSRDKRAEQFF.